The clone carrying this T cell receptor (beta chain) was recorded a few times. The CDR3 runs to 15 residues. The V end was cut by 6 bases, the J end by 7 bases, with 19 bases between. The V gene's germline CDR1 is MNHNS and CDR2 SASEGT. The data originate from a study of metastatic and nonmetastatic thyroid tumors. Study details: Comparative analysis of repertoires was undertaken across blood and tumor or nodule tissue obtained from malignant and benign thyroid patients.

MiXCR was used by TCRdb to re-call the PCR reads. This table holds 35,000 to 50,000 clones, roughly a sixth found once. Nobody among the patients had been given any treatment before thyroid surgery. The source of this sequence is a female donor with papillary thyroid cancer or a benign thyroid nodule (not recorded which). Some clones in this sample may be carry-over from other donors' samples. The specimen sequenced was tumor tissue. The chain employs TRBV6-1 and TRBJ2-1; D unresolved. In DNA form, the CDR3 reads TGTGCCAGCAGCCCCCGAATAGAGGAAACAAATGAGCAGTTCTTC. Translating it yields CASSPRIEETNEQFF.